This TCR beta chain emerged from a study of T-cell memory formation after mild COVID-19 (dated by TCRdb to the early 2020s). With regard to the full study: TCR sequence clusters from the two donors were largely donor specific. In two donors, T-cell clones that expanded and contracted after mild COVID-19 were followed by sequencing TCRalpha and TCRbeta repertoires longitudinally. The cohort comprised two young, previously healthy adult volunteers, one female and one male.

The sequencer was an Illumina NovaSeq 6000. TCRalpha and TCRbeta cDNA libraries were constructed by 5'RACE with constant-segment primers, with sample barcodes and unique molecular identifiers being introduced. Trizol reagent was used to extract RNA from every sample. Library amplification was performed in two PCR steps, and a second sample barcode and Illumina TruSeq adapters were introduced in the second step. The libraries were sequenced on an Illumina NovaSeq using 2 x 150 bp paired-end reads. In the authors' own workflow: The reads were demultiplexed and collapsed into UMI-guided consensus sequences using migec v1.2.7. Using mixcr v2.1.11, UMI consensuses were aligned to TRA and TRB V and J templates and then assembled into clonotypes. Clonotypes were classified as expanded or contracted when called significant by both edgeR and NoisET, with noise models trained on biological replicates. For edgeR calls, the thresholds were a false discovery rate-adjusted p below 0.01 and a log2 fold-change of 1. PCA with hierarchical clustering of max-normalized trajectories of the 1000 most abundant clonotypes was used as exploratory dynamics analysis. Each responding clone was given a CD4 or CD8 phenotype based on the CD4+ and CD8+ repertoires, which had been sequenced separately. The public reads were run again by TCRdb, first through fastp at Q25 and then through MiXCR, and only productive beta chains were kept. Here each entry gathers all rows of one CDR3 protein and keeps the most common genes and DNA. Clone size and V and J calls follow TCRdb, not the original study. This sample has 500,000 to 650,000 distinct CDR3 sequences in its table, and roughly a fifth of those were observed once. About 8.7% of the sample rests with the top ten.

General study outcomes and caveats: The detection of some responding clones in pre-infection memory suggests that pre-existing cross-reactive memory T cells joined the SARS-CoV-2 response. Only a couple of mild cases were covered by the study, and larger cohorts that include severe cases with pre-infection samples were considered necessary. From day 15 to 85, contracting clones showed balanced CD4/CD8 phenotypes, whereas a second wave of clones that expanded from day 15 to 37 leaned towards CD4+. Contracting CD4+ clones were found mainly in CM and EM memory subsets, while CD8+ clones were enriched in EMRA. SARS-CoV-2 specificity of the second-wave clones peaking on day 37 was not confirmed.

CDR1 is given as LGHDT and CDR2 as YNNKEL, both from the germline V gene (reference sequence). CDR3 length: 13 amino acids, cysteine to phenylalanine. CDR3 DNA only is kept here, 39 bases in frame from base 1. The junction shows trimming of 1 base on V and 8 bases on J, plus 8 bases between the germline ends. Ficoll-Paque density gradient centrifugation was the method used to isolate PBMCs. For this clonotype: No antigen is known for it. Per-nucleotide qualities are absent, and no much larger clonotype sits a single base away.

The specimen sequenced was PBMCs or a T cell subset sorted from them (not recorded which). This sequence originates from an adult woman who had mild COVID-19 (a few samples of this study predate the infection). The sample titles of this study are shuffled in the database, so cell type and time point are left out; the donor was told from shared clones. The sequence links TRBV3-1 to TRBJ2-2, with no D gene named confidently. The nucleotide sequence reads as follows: TGTGCCAGCAGCCAAGTGAAGGCAGGGGAGCTGTTTTTT. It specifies CASSQVKAGELFF.